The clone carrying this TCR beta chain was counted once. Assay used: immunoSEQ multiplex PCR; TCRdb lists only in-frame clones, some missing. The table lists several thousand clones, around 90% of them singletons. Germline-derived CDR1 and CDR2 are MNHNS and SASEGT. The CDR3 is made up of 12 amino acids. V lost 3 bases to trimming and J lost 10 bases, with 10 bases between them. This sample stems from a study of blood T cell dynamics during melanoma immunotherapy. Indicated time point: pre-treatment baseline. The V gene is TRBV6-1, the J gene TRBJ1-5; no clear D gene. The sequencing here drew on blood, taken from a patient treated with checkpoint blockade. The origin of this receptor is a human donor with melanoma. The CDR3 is CASSEVGVPQHF. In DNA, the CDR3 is TGTGCCAGCAGTGAGGTCGGGGTCCCCCAGCATTTT.